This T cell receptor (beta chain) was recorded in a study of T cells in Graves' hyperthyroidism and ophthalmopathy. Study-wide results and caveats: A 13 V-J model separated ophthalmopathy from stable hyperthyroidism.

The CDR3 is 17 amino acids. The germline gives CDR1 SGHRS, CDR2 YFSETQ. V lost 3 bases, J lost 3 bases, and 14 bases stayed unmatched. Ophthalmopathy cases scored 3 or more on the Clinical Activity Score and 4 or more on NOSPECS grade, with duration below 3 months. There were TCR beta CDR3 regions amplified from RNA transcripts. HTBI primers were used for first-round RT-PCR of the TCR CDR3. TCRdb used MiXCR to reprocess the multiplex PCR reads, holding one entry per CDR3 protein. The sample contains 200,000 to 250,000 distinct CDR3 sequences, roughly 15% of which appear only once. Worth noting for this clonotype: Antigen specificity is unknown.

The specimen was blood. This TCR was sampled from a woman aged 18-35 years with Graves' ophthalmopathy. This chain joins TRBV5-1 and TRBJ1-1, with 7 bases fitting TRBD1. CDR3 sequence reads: CASSSILQGSQDTEAFF. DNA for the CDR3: TGCGCCAGCAGCTCGATTTTACAGGGGAGCCAGGACACTGAAGCTTTCTTT.